This T cell receptor (beta chain) was profiled in a study of blood T cell repertoires in COVID-19. Looking at the study overall: Spain, Italy and the United States supplied samples that represented acute and convalescent COVID-19. The cDNA or gDNA used as material had been derived from T cells, B-cell-depleted T cells, or PBMCs.

Per the original methods: From reference gene primer amplification, estimates of nucleated cell counts were derived. TCRdb's copy holds only in-frame clones and misses some; the assay was immunoSEQ multiplex PCR. That table furnishes V, J and clone size, whereas the DNA furnished D and trimming. The sample has around 110,000 clones; roughly 90% are singletons. Looked up from germline, CDR1 is LNHDA and CDR2 is SQIVND (reference sequence). Trimming took off 5 bases at V and 13 bases at J, with 11 bases between the two ends. This CDR3 comprises 11 residues. The chain employs TRBV19 and TRBJ2-2; weak D call: TRBD1 (5 bases). Input material: peripheral blood. The sequence was collected from a man between 35 and 55 years old with active or convalescent COVID-19. The DNA of the CDR3 is TGTGCCAGTAGTCTTGGGGCGGCGCTGTTTTTT. Its protein product is CASSLGAALFF. The whole variable domain, remainder taken from reference TRBV19 and TRBJ2-2, is DGGITQSPKYLFRKEGQNVTLSCEQNLNHDAMYWYRQDPGQGLRLIYYSQIVNDFQKGDIAEGYSVSREKKESFPLTVTSAQKNPTAFYLCASSLGAALFFGEGSRLTVL.